The source of this T cell receptor beta chain is a study of blood T cell repertoires in COVID-19 (TCRdb year 2020). Background for the entire study: Samples from collaborators originated in the United States, Italy and Spain and spanned both the acute and convalescent phases of COVID-19. Where available, HLA class I and class II types were obtained from metadata supplied by the sample provider rather than from assay-based typing. Subjects who had been exposed to COVID-19, were actively infected with it, or had recovered from it provided the deeply sampled blood TCRbeta repertoires that made up the dataset. The material from the prospective study consisted of cDNA or gDNA derived from T cells, B-cell-depleted T cells, or PBMCs. A freely available public database, intended as a resource for researchers studying the immune response to SARS-CoV-2, is where the repertoires were released. Samples came from the ongoing ImmuneRACE study (first 160 participants) plus 1,254 subjects from 6 global collaborators. The sample metadata nearly always contained a de-identified subject ID, COVID-19 status, age in years and sex.

The CDR3 goes from the cysteine to the phenylalanine over 11 residues. The only DNA kept is the CDR3, 33 bases in frame from the first base. The junction carries 2 bases between V and J, which are trimmed by 2 bases and 1 base respectively. Via the germline V gene (reference sequence), CDR1 is DFQATT and CDR2 SNEGSKA. TCRbeta CDR3 regions were amplified from genomic DNA using the immunoSEQ Assay, a bias-controlled multiplex PCR. The authors' pipeline ran thus. Nucleated cell counts per sample were estimated from amplification of reference gene primers within the assay. To quantify the absolute abundance of each unique TCRbeta CDR3 rearrangement, sequence reads were collapsed and filtered. For each sample, productive Simpson clonality was calculated by taking the square root of Simpson's diversity index across productive rearrangements. TCRdb holds this immuneACCESS table with in-frame rearrangements only. Some clones are missing; in checked studies, unresolved V genes explain under half, and the rest has no known cause. V and J calls and clone size follow that table, whereas D and trimming were derived from the DNA. The table for this sample lists over 450,000 clones; about 88% of them were counted only once. Of the sample, roughly 8.3% is held by the ten largest clones.

One collaborating source in Seattle enrolled patients during active infection and followed them longitudinally through the course of disease. Whole blood was collected in K2EDTA tubes by collaborating institutions according to the institutions' own protocols. Collaborator samples were shipped for TCRbeta analysis as frozen whole blood, isolated PBMCs, or DNA extracted from either sample type. What the study reported, not specific to this receptor: Clinical and demographic metadata were provided uncurated, with the amount varying by source and participant.

This clone was observed a few times. The target of this receptor is not known. Per-nucleotide qualities are absent, and no much larger clonotype sits a single base away. Other nucleotide sequences in the sample specify the same CDR3. The specimen sequenced was peripheral blood. Here the chain combines TRBV20-1 and TRBJ1-1; a confident D gene designation cannot be given. The TCR sequence derives from a woman between 45 and 65 years old with COVID-19, enrolled during active disease. The CDR3 reads as follows: CSARRNTEAFF. The nucleotides read TGCAGTGCTAGACGGAACACTGAAGCTTTCTTT.